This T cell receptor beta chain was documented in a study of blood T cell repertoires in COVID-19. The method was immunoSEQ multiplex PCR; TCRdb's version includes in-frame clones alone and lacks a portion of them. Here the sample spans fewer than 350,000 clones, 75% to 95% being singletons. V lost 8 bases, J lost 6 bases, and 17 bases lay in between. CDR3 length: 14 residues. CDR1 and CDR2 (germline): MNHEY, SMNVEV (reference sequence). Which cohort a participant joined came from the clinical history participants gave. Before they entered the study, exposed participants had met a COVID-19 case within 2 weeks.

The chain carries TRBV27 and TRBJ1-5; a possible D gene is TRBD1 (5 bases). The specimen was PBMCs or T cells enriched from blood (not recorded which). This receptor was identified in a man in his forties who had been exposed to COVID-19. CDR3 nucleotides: TGTGCCAGCGGGGTCGGGGGACGTGGTCAGCCCCAGCATTTT. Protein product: CASGVGGRGQPQHF.